Below, 25 T cell receptor beta chains from the same sample are listed, as sequenced in a study of control samples from healthy donors and cancer patients. Here immunoSEQ multiplex PCR was the method, and the copy in TCRdb shows in-frame clones only, minus some. The table lists roughly 170,000 clones, about 90% of them singletons. Sequencing input: blood. The receptors stem from a woman aged 40 to 50 in good health.

The chain has TRBV3-1 (or the pseudogene TRBV3-2) and TRBJ2-7, with no clear D. V lost 5 bases, J lost 2 bases, and 13 bases lay in between. Per germline, CDR1 LGHDT and CDR2 YNNKEL (reference sequence). The CDR3 contains 14 residues. The CDR3 DNA reads as TGTGCCAGCAGCGGCCCTAAACAGCCCTACGAGCAGTACTTC. Protein sequence: CASSGPKQPYEQYF.

The chain recombines TRBV4-2 with TRBJ2-7; D possibly corresponds to TRBD2 (6 bases). The CDR3 runs to 16 residues. CDR1 and CDR2 (germline): LGHNA, YNFKEQ. Trimming cost V 0 bases and J 6 bases, with 18 bases left between them. CDR3 coding DNA: TGTGCCAGCAGCCAAGATCGGTTTAGGATGGAGGGCGAGCAGTACTTC. Translated: CASSQDRFRMEGEQYF.

The rearrangement links TRBV12-3 or TRBV12-4 to TRBJ2-1, with 10 bases identical to TRBD1. The CDR3 has 12 amino acids. V shed 6 bases, J shed 14 bases, and the junction held 7 bases outside the gene matches. The CDR3: CASRGRDRGKFF. The CDR3 bases are TGTGCCAGCAGGGGGCGGGACAGGGGAAAGTTCTTC.

The chain couples TRBV7-2 to TRBJ2-3; tentative D call: TRBD1 (6 bases). The CDR3 extends over 15 amino acids. V was trimmed by 5 bases and J by 0 bases, leaving 12 bases between them. Germline V gene data show CDR1 as SGHTA and CDR2 as FQGNSA. For the CDR3, the DNA is TGTGCCAGCAGCCAAGGGGGACCGAGCACAGATACGCAGTATTTT. It translates to CASSQGGPSTDTQYF.

This chain connects TRBV19 to TRBJ1-3; D ambiguous. The CDR3 covers 13 residues. CDR1 is LNHDA and CDR2 is SQIVND in the germline V gene (reference sequence). V lost 11 bases to trimming and J lost 0 bases, with 11 bases between them. CDR3 nucleotides: TGTGCCTTGAGTACGAGCTCTGGAAACACCATATATTTT. Translation: CALSTSSGNTIYF.

The chain links TRBV3-1 (or the pseudogene TRBV3-2) to TRBJ1-3; no clear D gene. Trimming took 1 base from V and 0 from J, leaving 10 bases between them. From germline, CDR1 is LGHDT and CDR2 YNNKEL (reference sequence). The CDR3 loop spans 16 amino acids. CDR3 region: CASSQGPPSSGNTIYF. In nucleotides, the CDR3 is TGTGCCAGCAGCCAAGGACCCCCCAGCTCTGGAAACACCATATATTTT.

This clone was recorded only once. V gene TRBV4-1 combines with J gene TRBJ2-1, with TRBD1 as a possible D gene (5 bases). Per the germline V gene, CDR1 is MGHRA and CDR2 is YSYEKL. The CDR3 loop spans 17 amino acids. The V and J ends lost 0 bases and 0 bases respectively, with 12 bases between them. The CDR3 here is CASSQEPQGSSYNEQFF. The CDR3 region has the DNA TGCGCCAGCAGCCAAGAGCCCCAGGGCAGCTCCTACAATGAGCAGTTCTTC.

The chain uses TRBV27 and TRBJ2-7; D is undetermined. V dropped 2 bases and J dropped 9 bases, with 8 bases sitting between them. The length of the CDR3 is 11 residues. From germline, CDR1 is MNHEY and CDR2 SMNVEV (reference sequence). CDR3 DNA sequence: TGTGCCAGCAGTTTAGGCTCAGGGCAGTACTTC. Translated: CASSLGSGQYF.

This clone was seen a few times. This sequence joins TRBV2 and TRBJ1-2; D gene uncertain. CDR3 length: 11 residues. Per germline, CDR1 SNHLY and CDR2 FYNNEI. V gave up 8 bases and J gave up 0 bases, with 4 bases separating them. The CDR3 spells CASLANYGYTF. The CDR3 nucleotides are TGTGCCAGCCTAGCTAACTATGGCTACACCTTC.

The J gene is TRBJ2-3, the V gene TRBV10-3; possible D gene TRBD1, 6 bases. The CDR3 has 15 residues. Trimming pared 4 bases from V and 1 base from J, leaving 12 bases between. Germline values: CDR1 ENHRY, CDR2 SYGVKD. DNA of the CDR3: TGTGCCATCAGTGCCCCTGGACAGCGCACAGATACGCAGTATTTT. Translation gives CAISAPGQRTDTQYF.

V usage is TRBV6-2 or TRBV6-3 and J usage is TRBJ2-4, with 8 bases identical to TRBD1. The germline V gene has CDR1 MNHEY and CDR2 SVGEGT. The ends lost 2 bases at V and 1 base at J; junction bases unmatched: 10. CDR3 length: 18 amino acids. CDR3 sequence (DNA): TGTGCCAGCAGTTACCCACGGACAGGGATGTGGGCCAAAAACATTCAGTACTTC. Its protein product is CASSYPRTGMWAKNIQYF.

This rearrangement joins TRBV3-1 (or the pseudogene TRBV3-2) to TRBJ2-3, with a weak D call TRBD2 (5 bases). CDR3 size: 15 residues. V was clipped by 1 base and J by 0 bases, with 8 bases between them. Germline V gives CDR1 LGHDT, CDR2 YNNKEL (reference sequence). The CDR3, as DNA: TGTGCCAGCAGCCAAGGGCTAGCTAGCACAGATACGCAGTATTTT. Translating it yields CASSQGLASTDTQYF.

The chain uses TRBV9 and TRBJ2-7; tentatively, D is TRBD1 (6 bases). Germline CDR1 is SGDLS and CDR2 is YYNGEE. V was shortened by 3 bases and J by 5 bases, with 18 bases between the two germline ends. The CDR3 runs to 15 residues. CDR3 amino acids: CASSATAQGNDEQYF. DNA for the CDR3: TGTGCCAGCAGCGCAACTGCACAGGGAAATGACGAGCAGTACTTC.

This sequence joins TRBV19 and TRBJ1-1; D gene unclear. The germline CDR1 and CDR2 sequences are LNHDA and SQIVND (reference sequence). V was trimmed by 3 bases and J by 1 base, leaving 6 bases between them. The CDR3 sequence is 13 residues long. The CDR3 protein is CASSMVRNTEAFF. The CDR3 DNA reads as TGTGCCAGTAGTATGGTCAGGAACACTGAAGCTTTCTTT. Full variable domain (outside the CDR3, taken from reference TRBV19 and TRBJ1-1): DGGITQSPKYLFRKEGQNVTLSCEQNLNHDAMYWYRQDPGQGLRLIYYSQIVNDFQKGDIAEGYSVSREKKESFPLTVTSAQKNPTAFYLCASSMVRNTEAFFGQGTRLTVV.

This clone was picked up a small number of times. The V gene is TRBV2, the J gene TRBJ2-7; TRBD1 might be the D (6 bases). This CDR3 spans 12 amino acids. Germline CDR1 and CDR2: SNHLY and FYNNEI. The V and J ends lost 5 bases and 4 bases respectively, with 9 bases between them. CDR3 sequence reads: CASSPRGYEQYF. CDR3 coding DNA: TGTGCCAGCAGTCCTAGGGGGTACGAGCAGTACTTC.

This clone was picked up one time. The chain has TRBV11-2 and TRBJ1-1; no definite D call. Germline-derived CDR1 and CDR2 are SGHAT and FQNNGV. CDR3 length: 13 residues. V was pared by 2 bases and J by 0 bases, with 4 bases between. CDR3 bases: TGTGCCAGCAGCTTAAATTTGAACACTGAAGCTTTCTTT. It specifies CASSLNLNTEAFF.

The rearrangement links TRBV2 to TRBJ1-3; D gene unclear. Germline V gene sequence: CDR1 SNHLY, CDR2 FYNNEI. This CDR3 contains 14 residues. The V end was cut by 3 bases, the J end by 0 bases, with 6 bases between. Here the CDR3 DNA reads TGTGCCAGCAGTGACCCCGTCTCTGGAAACACCATATATTTT. It encodes CASSDPVSGNTIYF.

J is TRBJ2-7 and V is TRBV10-3, with 9 bases aligning to TRBD1. CDR3 length: 14 residues. Losses at the gene ends were 10 bases for V and 6 bases for J; bases not matched to a gene: 13. Germline V gives CDR1 ENHRY, CDR2 SYGVKD. The CDR3 is CATSPGTGRFEQYF. DNA of the CDR3: TGTGCCACCTCCCCCGGGACAGGGAGGTTCGAGCAGTACTTC.

This chain connects TRBV7-9 to TRBJ1-3; D is unresolved. Trimming took off 4 bases at V and 8 bases at J, with 15 bases between the two ends. In germline, CDR1 is SEHNR, CDR2 FQNEAQ (reference sequence). The CDR3 has 14 amino acids. Written as DNA, the CDR3 is TGTGCCAGCAGCTCCACAGAAGGGCGATACACCATATATTTT. It specifies CASSSTEGRYTIYF.

This clone was counted a single time. The J gene is TRBJ2-1, the V gene TRBV7-6; D not certain. From germline, CDR1 is SGHVS and CDR2 FNYEAQ. The CDR3 is made up of 13 amino acids. V lost 5 bases and J lost 8, with 13 bases in between. For the CDR3, the DNA is TGTGCCAGCAGCCCCCGTGCTGGGGATGAGCAGTTCTTC. As protein: CASSPRAGDEQFF.

The gene calls are TRBV2 and TRBJ2-1, with TRBD2 identical over 10 bases. The V gene end was trimmed by 6 bases and the J gene end by 6 bases; junction bases not matched to a gene: 5. The V gene's germline CDR1 is SNHLY and CDR2 FYNNEI. The CDR3 covers 14 residues. CDR3 loop: CASRVAGGPNEQFF. The CDR3 DNA reads TGTGCCAGCAGGGTAGCGGGGGGCCCCAATGAGCAGTTCTTC. Variable domain in full (rest from reference TRBV2 and TRBJ2-1): EPEVTQTPSHQVTQMGQEVILRCVPISNHLYFYWYRQILGQKVEFLVSFYNNEISEKSEIFDDQFSVERPDGSNFTLKIRSTKLEDSAMYFCASRVAGGPNEQFFGPGTRLTVL.

The gene calls are TRBV12-5 and TRBJ2-6; D uncertain. The CDR3 is 14 residues long. Trimming cost V 9 bases and J 0 bases, with 9 bases left between them. CDR1 is LGHNT, CDR2 FRNRAP, per germline. CDR3 loop: CASTIHSGANVLTF. The CDR3 coding sequence is TGTGCTAGCACCATTCACTCTGGGGCCAACGTCCTGACTTTC.

The gene calls are TRBV6-5 and TRBJ1-1; 8 bases are a match to TRBD1. V lost 6 bases, J lost 6 bases, and 12 bases stayed unmatched. The CDR3 loop spans 15 amino acids. Per germline, CDR1 MNHEY and CDR2 SVGAGI. CDR3 in DNA: TGTGCCAGCAGCCTCTTGGACAGGGAAGGGGCTGAAGCTTTCTTT. Translation gives CASSLLDREGAEAFF.

The chain is built from TRBV3-1 (or the pseudogene TRBV3-2) and TRBJ1-5, with D perhaps matching TRBD1 (5 bases). Deletions cut 4 bases from V and 3 bases from J, with 7 bases between. The CDR3 length is 13 residues. Germline V gene data show CDR1 as LGHDT and CDR2 as YNNKEL (reference sequence). Here the CDR3 reads CASSPGYNQPQHF. DNA for the CDR3: TGTGCCAGCAGCCCAGGGTACAATCAGCCCCAGCATTTT.

This chain links TRBV5-6 with TRBJ1-3; D might be TRBD1 (5 bases). The CDR3 runs 14 residues. Trimming shortened V by 1 base and J by 2 bases, and 7 bases separated the two germline ends. CDR1 is SGHDT, CDR2 YYEEEE, per germline. The chain's CDR3 is CASSLWGPGNTIYF. CDR3 bases: TGTGCCAGCAGCTTGTGGGGCCCTGGAAACACCATATATTTT.